This TCR beta chain was retrieved from a study of T cells after yellow fever vaccination. Whole-study context: Any fraction with a low cell number was prepared using SMART-Seq v4 Ultra Low Input.

TCRdb used MiXCR to reprocess the 5' RACE reads, holding one entry per CDR3 protein. The sample holds 300,000 to 350,000 distinct CDR3 sequences, approximately 4.3% seen once. The trim removed 3 bases at V and 4 bases at J, leaving 9 bases unmatched. CDR3 length equals 17 residues. The germline V gene encodes CDR1 KGHSH and CDR2 LQKENI. In its sample, this clonotype was seen a few times. Antigen unknown. Study results and limitations: Only a small proportion of the clonotypes turned up in both the CD4 and the CD8 compartments, likely arising from convergent recombination. Primary-vaccination clones mostly resurfaced post-booster (more than 95% CD4, more than 85% CD8).

The V and J genes are TRBV18 and TRBJ1-2; 12 nucleotides line up with TRBD1. This TCR was recovered from a young man who received the YFV17D yellow fever vaccine. The sample in question was PBMCs, obtained 15 days after the yellow fever booster vaccination. The CDR3 region has the DNA TGTGCCAGCTCACCCTTTTCCGGGGGACAGGGGGCCTATGGCTACACCTTC. Translation: CASSPFSGGQGAYGYTF.